Below are 8 T cell receptor beta chains sequenced from a single sample in a study of breast tumors, draining lymph nodes, adjacent tissues. TCRdb re-called the multiplex PCR reads through MiXCR, storing one row per CDR3 protein. The sample holds about 230,000 distinct CDR3 sequences, about a third seen once. Axillary draining lymph nodes of breast cancer patients supplied the node samples. What was sequenced was axillary lymph node tissue. These receptors were collected from a female donor with breast cancer. Some clones in this sample may be carry-over from other donors' samples.

This clonotype was counted many times. This sequence joins TRBV19 and TRBJ2-5; 7 bases line up with TRBD1. Germline V gene sequence: CDR1 LNHDA, CDR2 SQIVND (reference sequence). V dropped 5 bases and J dropped 8; count of bases not matched to a gene: 17. The CDR3 has 16 amino acids. In DNA, the CDR3 is TGTGCCAGTAGTGAGGTCTACCCGGACAGGATTGACACCCAGTACTTC. This translates into CASSEVYPDRIDTQYF.

The chain links TRBV5-8 to TRBJ1-6; 11 bases are shared with TRBD1. From germline, CDR1 is SGHTS and CDR2 YDEGEE. Losses at the gene ends were 4 bases for V and 7 bases for J; bases not matched to a gene: 4. This CDR3 comprises 15 residues. CDR3 in amino acids: CASSRTGGMNSPLHF. CDR3 DNA sequence: TGTGCCAGCAGCAGGACAGGGGGCATGAATTCACCCCTCCACTTT.

As regards this clonotype: It may be a read error: a sequence one base away is much more abundant. The J gene is TRBJ1-3, the V gene TRBV28; D uncertain. CDR3 size: 13 residues. Between the trimmed V and J ends, which lost 4 bases and 1 base, there was a span of 5 bases. Germline CDR1 reads MDHEN; CDR2 reads SYDVKM. The CDR3 region has the DNA TGTGCCAGCAGTTCTAGGTCTGGAAACACCATATATTTT. Encoded protein: CASSSRSGNTIYF.

This clonotype was counted between two and nine times. The gene calls are TRBV5-8 and TRBJ2-5, with D uncertain. Germline CDR1 SGHTS, CDR2 YDEGEE. The length of the CDR3 is 14 residues. The V and J ends lost 0 bases and 5 bases respectively, with 11 bases between them. The chain's CDR3 is CASSLAAAIETQYF. The CDR3 region has the DNA TGTGCCAGCAGCTTGGCGGCGGCAATTGAGACCCAGTACTTC.

The chain uses TRBV24-1 and TRBJ2-7; the match to TRBD1 covers 9 bases. The CDR3 spans 12 residues. The trim removed 9 bases at V and 4 bases at J, leaving 3 bases unmatched. Germline CDR1 KGHDR, CDR2 SFDVKD. CDR3 coding DNA: TGTGCCACCGGGACAGGGTATTACGAGCAGTACTTC. Its translation: CATGTGYYEQYF.

In the case of this clonotype: A single base separates this from a much larger clone, so it may be a read error. This CDR3 reads CASSQTRGGAGELFF. The CDR3 bases are TGTGCCAGCAGCCAGACCAGGGGCGGCGCCGGGGAGCTGTTTTTT. The chain links TRBV11-3 to TRBJ2-2; weak D call: TRBD1 (6 bases). The V end was cut by 5 bases, the J end by 6 bases, with 16 bases between. There are 15 residues in the CDR3. CDR1 is SGHNT and CDR2 is YENEEA in the germline V gene. Combining the CDR3 with reference TRBV11-3 and TRBJ2-2 gives the whole variable domain EAGVVQSPRYKIIEKKQPVAFWCNPISGHNTLYWYLQNLGQGPELLIRYENEEAVDDSQLPKDRFSAERLKGVDSTLKIQPAELGDSAVYLCASSQTRGGAGELFFGEGSRLTVL.

The chain has TRBV5-1 and TRBJ1-2, with D tentatively TRBD1 (5 bases). The germline CDR1 and CDR2 sequences are SGHRS and YFSETQ. The CDR3 sequence is 14 residues long. The V end lost 0 bases, the J end lost 6 bases, and 12 bases lay between the germline ends. CDR3 in amino acids: CASSLDVTEDGYTF. The DNA for the CDR3 is TGCGCCAGCAGCTTGGACGTGACAGAGGATGGCTACACCTTC.

This clonotype was detected a few times. V usage is TRBV28 and J usage is TRBJ2-1; 12 positions match TRBD2. Germline values: CDR1 MDHEN, CDR2 SYDVKM. Trimming at V came to 8 bases and at J to 4 bases, leaving 6 bases not matched to a gene. CDR3 length equals 15 residues. Here the CDR3 reads CASAAGTSGYNEQFF. The CDR3 coding sequence is TGTGCCAGCGCAGCCGGGACTAGCGGGTACAATGAGCAGTTCTTC. Supplemented by reference TRBV28 and TRBJ2-1, the full variable domain reads DVKVTQSSRYLVKRTGEKVFLECVQDMDHENMFWYRQDPGLGLRLIYFSYDVKMKEKGDIPEGYSVSREKKERFSLILESASTNQTSMYLCASAAGTSGYNEQFFGPGTRLTVL.